The 21 T cell receptor beta chains reported below all come from one sample, sequenced in a study of shared clonotypes between healthy human individuals. Some clones are missing from TCRdb's copy, which holds only in-frame ones; the method was immunoSEQ multiplex PCR. In the table there are about 490,000 clones, 70% to 85% of which are singletons. The sample taken for sequencing was PBMCs. The receptors were gathered from a woman in her thirties or forties in good health. Some clones in this sample may be carry-over from other donors' samples.

The genes are TRBV10-3 and TRBJ2-3; TRBD2 is a possible D gene (5 bases). Germline V gene data show CDR1 as ENHRY and CDR2 as SYGVKD. The V and J ends lost 2 bases and 3 bases respectively, with 12 bases between them. The CDR3 totals 15 residues. The CDR3 is CAISEGVSVTDTQYF. Here the CDR3 DNA reads TGTGCCATCAGTGAGGGGGTTAGCGTGACAGATACGCAGTATTTT.

This clone was counted once. The genes are TRBV2 and TRBJ2-1; TRBD2 matches 8 bases. The CDR3 is made up of 17 amino acids. Germline assignment: CDR1 SNHLY and CDR2 FYNNEI. V lost 4 bases, J lost 5 bases, and 13 bases stayed unmatched. In nucleotides, the CDR3 is TGTGCCAGCAGTGCCGCGACTAGCGAGACTCCCCACAATGAGCAGTTCTTC. The encoded protein is CASSAATSETPHNEQFF.

The chain carries TRBV7-3 and TRBJ2-7, with 9 bases identical to TRBD1. Trimming at V came to 2 bases and at J to 5 bases, leaving 7 bases not matched to a gene. This CDR3 is 15 amino acids long. Germline CDR1 reads SGHTA; CDR2 reads FQGTGA. The CDR3 reads CASSLSGQGHDEQYF. In DNA, the CDR3 is TGTGCCAGCAGCTTATCCGGACAGGGGCATGACGAGCAGTACTTC.

Only a few counts were recorded for this clone. CDR3 region: CASSTLRGGYGYTF. The CDR3 nucleotides are TGTGCCAGCAGCACTCTCAGGGGTGGCTATGGCTACACCTTC. This chain links TRBV7-2 with TRBJ1-2; a weak D match, TRBD1 (6 bases). Germline assignment: CDR1 SGHTA and CDR2 FQGNSA. This CDR3 has 14 residues. The V gene lost 5 bases and the J gene lost 4 bases, with 14 bases spanning the gap.

To note about this clone: Different DNA sequences within this sample yield the same CDR3. V gene TRBV15 combines with J gene TRBJ2-5, with 12 bases lining up with TRBD2. The germline V gene has CDR1 LNHNV and CDR2 YYDKDF (reference sequence). V shed 3 bases, J shed 5 bases, and the junction held 4 bases outside the gene matches. The CDR3 has 15 residues. Here the CDR3 DNA reads TGTGCCACCAGCAGGGGACTAGCGGGTCAGGAGACCCAGTACTTC. Translating it yields CATSRGLAGQETQYF.

The gene calls are TRBV10-3 and TRBJ2-7; 8 bases match TRBD2. CDR1 is ENHRY, CDR2 SYGVKD, per germline. The CDR3 is 13 amino acids. Losses at the gene ends were 6 bases for V and 5 bases for J; bases not matched to a gene: 6. CDR3 protein: CAIRVAGKDEQYF. The DNA of the CDR3 is TGTGCCATCAGGGTAGCGGGGAAAGACGAGCAGTACTTC.

As concerns this clone: This CDR3 is also generated by other DNA sequences in the sample. The chain uses TRBV29-1 and TRBJ2-7, with 9 nucleotides matching TRBD1. In germline, CDR1 is SQVTM, CDR2 ANQGSEA. The length of the CDR3 is 12 residues. The junction had 1 base not matched to a gene; V was cut back by 3 bases and J by 4 bases. In nucleotides, the CDR3 is TGCAGCGTTGAGGACAGGGGTTACGAGCAGTACTTC. This codes for CSVEDRGYEQYF.

This rearrangement joins TRBV2 to TRBJ2-1; D gene ambiguous. This CDR3 spans 13 amino acids. The V gene's germline CDR1 is SNHLY and CDR2 FYNNEI. V shed 3 bases and J shed 9 bases, with 12 bases lying between them. The CDR3 spells CASSDRLVGEQFF. CDR3 bases: TGTGCCAGCAGTGACCGTTTAGTTGGTGAGCAGTTCTTC.

The rearrangement uses TRBV28 and TRBJ2-1, with TRBD1 matching over 7 bases. Germline V lookup: CDR1 MDHEN, CDR2 SYDVKM. With V trimmed by 6 bases and J by 3 bases, 8 bases remained unmatched. CDR3 length equals 15 residues. CDR3 DNA: TGTGCCAGCAGGACCGACAGGGCGGTCTACAATGAGCAGTTCTTC. Its translation: CASRTDRAVYNEQFF.

Remarks on this clone: Other DNA variants within this sample encode the same CDR3. V is TRBV5-1 and J is TRBJ2-7, with 7 bases identical to TRBD2. Germline CDR1 is SGHRS and CDR2 is YFSETQ. With 2 bases clipped from V and 0 bases from J, the junction kept 5 bases outside the gene matches. CDR3 length equals 15 residues. The CDR3: CASSLGTGGSYEQYF. CDR3 nucleotide sequence: TGCGCCAGCAGCTTAGGGACGGGAGGCTCCTACGAGCAGTACTTC.

A note on this clone: This may be a read error, as it is one base from a much larger clone. The chain employs TRBV5-5 and TRBJ1-4; D may be TRBD1 (6 bases). The CDR3 loop spans 14 amino acids. CDR1 SGHKS and CDR2 YYEKEE come from the germline V gene (reference sequence). CDR3 coding DNA: TGTGCCAGCAGCTCCACAGGGCACAACGAAAAACTGCTTTTT. Translating gives CASSSTGHNEKLLF.

The chain couples TRBV7-3 to TRBJ2-7; D possibly corresponds to TRBD2 (7 bases). CDR1 SGHTA and CDR2 FQGTGA come from the germline V gene. This CDR3 contains 15 residues. Trimming pared 2 bases from V and 2 bases from J, leaving 13 bases between. Here the CDR3 DNA reads TGTGCCAGCAGCTTAGAAGGGGGAGGGCCCTACGAGCAGTACTTC. Residues: CASSLEGGGPYEQYF.

The chain recombines TRBV2 with TRBJ2-5; no clear D gene. Germline V gene sequence: CDR1 SNHLY, CDR2 FYNNEI. With 6 bases removed from V and 9 bases from J, the gap between germline ends came to 14 bases. The CDR3 extends over 12 amino acids. The CDR3 loop reads CASSPGPLAQYF. CDR3 DNA sequence: TGTGCCAGCAGCCCCGGCCCCCTGGCCCAGTACTTC.

The chain employs TRBV9 and TRBJ2-1; D gene unclear. Deletions cut 0 bases from V and 0 bases from J, with 7 bases between. This CDR3 region has 15 residues. Germline lookup yields CDR1 SGDLS and CDR2 YYNGEE. Here the CDR3 DNA reads TGTGCCAGCAGCGTAGCCACCCCCTCCTACAATGAGCAGTTCTTC. It is translated as CASSVATPSYNEQFF.

The genes are TRBV6-1 and TRBJ1-1; D call uncertain. Trimming took off 6 bases at V and 3 bases at J, with 11 bases between the two ends. Germline V gene data show CDR1 as MNHNS and CDR2 as SASEGT. The CDR3 totals 13 residues. The CDR3 DNA reads as TGTGCCAGCAGAGTGGGGTACGACACTGAAGCTTTCTTT. Residues: CASRVGYDTEAFF.

The J gene is TRBJ2-7, the V gene TRBV7-9; TRBD1 matches 8 bases. This CDR3 contains 14 residues. Losses at the gene ends were 3 bases for V and 5 bases for J; bases not matched to a gene: 6. Germline V gene sequence: CDR1 SEHNR, CDR2 FQNEAQ (reference sequence). The CDR3 DNA is TGTGCCAGCAGCTTCGGGACAGGATCCGACGAGCAGTACTTC. This sequence encodes CASSFGTGSDEQYF.

V usage is TRBV5-1 and J usage is TRBJ1-4, with TRBD1 identical over 12 bases. The trim removed 4 bases at V and 7 bases at J, leaving 5 bases unmatched. The CDR3 spans 15 residues. Per the germline V gene, CDR1 is SGHRS and CDR2 is YFSETQ. Here the CDR3 reads CASSPGTGGGEKLFF. The DNA for the CDR3 is TGCGCCAGCAGCCCCGGGACAGGGGGCGGTGAAAAACTGTTTTTT.

Only a few counts were recorded for this clone. The chain combines TRBV28 with TRBJ2-1; D possibly corresponds to TRBD2 (6 bases). The germline V and J ends were trimmed by 4 bases and 11 bases, with 21 bases remaining between them. The CDR3 consists of 15 residues. Germline CDR1 and CDR2: MDHEN and SYDVKM. CDR3 sequence: CASSSLAPPVDKQFF. The CDR3 DNA is TGTGCCAGCAGTTCTCTAGCGCCGCCAGTGGATAAGCAGTTCTTC.

CDR3 sequence (DNA): TGTGCCAGCAGCGTATCCGCAGCGGCAACGAACACCGGGGAGCTGTTTTTT. Translating it yields CASSVSAAATNTGELFF. V gene TRBV9 combines with J gene TRBJ2-2; D might be TRBD2 (5 bases). Trimming took off 1 base at V and 0 bases at J, with 13 bases between the two ends. The CDR3 contains 17 residues. Germline V lookup: CDR1 SGDLS, CDR2 YYNGEE.

This clone was observed a single time. J is TRBJ1-1 and V is TRBV5-4; TRBD1 matches at 10 bases. The CDR3 runs to 15 residues. With V trimmed by 2 bases and J by 5 bases, 6 bases remained unmatched. The germline V gene has CDR1 SGHNT and CDR2 YYREEE (reference sequence). CDR3 residues: CASSLPGQGITEAFF. The CDR3, as DNA: TGTGCCAGCAGCTTACCGGGACAGGGGATTACTGAAGCTTTCTTT.

The chain is built from TRBV28 and TRBJ2-7; a possible D gene is TRBD1 (6 bases). The CDR3 length is 15 residues. Deletions cut 3 bases from V and 0 bases from J, with 12 bases between. Germline CDR1 is MDHEN and CDR2 is SYDVKM. The CDR3 DNA reads TGTGCCAGCAGTTTTTCTGGGGGCGACTCCTACGAGCAGTACTTC. The encoded protein is CASSFSGGDSYEQYF.